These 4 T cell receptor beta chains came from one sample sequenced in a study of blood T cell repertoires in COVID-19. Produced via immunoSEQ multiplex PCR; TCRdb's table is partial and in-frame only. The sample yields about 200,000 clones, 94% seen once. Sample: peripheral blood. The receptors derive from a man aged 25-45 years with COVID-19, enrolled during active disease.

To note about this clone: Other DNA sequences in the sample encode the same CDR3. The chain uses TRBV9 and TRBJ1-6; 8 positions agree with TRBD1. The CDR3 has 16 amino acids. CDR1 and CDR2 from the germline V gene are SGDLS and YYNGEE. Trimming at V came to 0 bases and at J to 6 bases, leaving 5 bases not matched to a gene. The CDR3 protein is CASSVDGQGFNSPLHF. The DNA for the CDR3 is TGTGCCAGCAGCGTAGACGGACAGGGCTTTAATTCACCCCTCCACTTT.

CDR3: CASSPEGANYGYTF. The CDR3 coding sequence is TGTGCCAGCAGCCCAGAGGGGGCGAACTATGGCTACACCTTC. The chain recombines TRBV7-9 with TRBJ1-2; TRBD1 agrees at 7 bases. CDR1 is SEHNR and CDR2 is FQNEAQ in the germline V gene (reference sequence). CDR3 length: 14 amino acids. J gave up 2 bases and V 5 bases, and 5 bases lay outside the gene matches.

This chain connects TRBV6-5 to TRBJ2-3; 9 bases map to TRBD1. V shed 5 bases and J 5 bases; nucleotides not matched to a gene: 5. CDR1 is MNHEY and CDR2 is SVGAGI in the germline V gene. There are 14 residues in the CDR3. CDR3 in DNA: TGTGCCAGCAGTCAATTGGACAGGGGAGATACGCAGTATTTT. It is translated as CASSQLDRGDTQYF.

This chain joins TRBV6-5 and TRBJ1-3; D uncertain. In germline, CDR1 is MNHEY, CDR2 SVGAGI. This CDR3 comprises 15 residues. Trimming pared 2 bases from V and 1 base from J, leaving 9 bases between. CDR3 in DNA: TGTGCCAGCAGTTACGCGGGGTTATCTGGAAACACCATATATTTT. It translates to CASSYAGLSGNTIYF.